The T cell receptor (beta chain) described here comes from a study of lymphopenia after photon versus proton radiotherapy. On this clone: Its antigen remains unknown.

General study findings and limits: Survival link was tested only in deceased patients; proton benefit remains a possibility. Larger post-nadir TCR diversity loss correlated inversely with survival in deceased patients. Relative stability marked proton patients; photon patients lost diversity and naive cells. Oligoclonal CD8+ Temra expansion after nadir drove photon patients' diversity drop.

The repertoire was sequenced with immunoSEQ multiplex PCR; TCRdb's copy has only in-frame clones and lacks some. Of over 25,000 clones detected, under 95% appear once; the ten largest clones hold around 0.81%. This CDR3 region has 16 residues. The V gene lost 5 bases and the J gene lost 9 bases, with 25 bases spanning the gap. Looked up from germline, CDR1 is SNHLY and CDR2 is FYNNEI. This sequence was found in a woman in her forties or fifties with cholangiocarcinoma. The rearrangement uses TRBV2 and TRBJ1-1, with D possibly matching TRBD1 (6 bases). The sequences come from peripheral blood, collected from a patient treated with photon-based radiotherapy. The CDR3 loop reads CASSSDPMKGVTQAFF. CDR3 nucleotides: TGTGCCAGCAGTTCCGATCCTATGAAGGGGGTTACACAAGCTTTCTTT.